This is a list of T cell receptor beta chains from one sample in a study of blood T cells in healthy people across ages. Using its own MiXCR run on the 5' RACE reads, TCRdb lists one record per CDR3 protein. The repertoire includes about 620,000 distinct CDR3 sequences, around a fifth of them detected once, and 3.5% to 4% sits in the top ten. Sample: blood. The origin of the receptors is a man between 65 and 85 years old in good health. Both conserved end residues are trimmed from each CDR3. Not every row has a clone size; where given, it reads once, few, many or a size class.

TRBJ2-2,TRBV14,many,ASSQTGTRTGELF
TRBJ2-7,TRBV29-1,-,SVDTAHEQY
TRBJ2-3,TRBV2,-,ASRKSQFTDTQY
TRBJ1-4,TRBV12-3/TRBV12-4,many,ASPSCSRRPNEKLF
TRBJ2-7,TRBV12-3/TRBV12-4,-,ASSGRDRAIYEQY
TRBJ2-6,TRBV27,-,ASSPGHGSSGANVLT
TRBJ2-5,TRBV21-1,-,ASSSGFGGQTWETQY
TRBJ1-2,TRBV12-3/TRBV12-4,-,ASSLTPVPGGYGYT
TRBJ2-3,TRBV29-1,-,SLGGNTGDAHTDTQY
TRBJ1-1,TRBV29-1,-,SAGLPPDRDTTEAF
TRBJ2-4,TRBV5-4,few,ASSLEENKNIQY
TRBJ2-3,TRBV6-2/TRBV6-3,-,ASNTAFKRGLAGSDTQY
TRBJ2-2,TRBV5-1,few,ASSPGWEGNTGELF
TRBJ2-4,TRBV20-1,-,SAGFLAGEAKNIQY
TRBJ2-3,TRBV2,once,ASSRNQDTQY
TRBJ2-3,TRBV10-3,-,AIRDPGSTDTQY